A single sample is the source of the 3 T cell receptor beta chains below, sequenced in a study of immune evolution from preneoplasia to lung adenocarcinoma. Clones were read by immunoSEQ multiplex PCR, and TCRdb kept only the in-frame ones, dropping some. There are several thousand clones in the sample; approximately 83% occur only once, and roughly 5.5% lies in the top ten. Input material: FFPE minimally invasive lung adenocarcinoma tissue. The receptors derive from a person aged 65 to 79 with lung adenocarcinoma.

Worth noting for this clone: Germline and junction disagree at one end, which may indicate a read error. This chain joins TRBV7-7 and TRBJ2-5; TRBD1 is a possible D gene (6 bases). Germline assignment: CDR1 SSHAT and CDR2 FNYEAQ (reference sequence). This CDR3 is 14 amino acids long. For the CDR3, the DNA is TGTGCTAGCAGCCCCACCGGGACAAGACAGAACCAGTACTTC. Translation gives CASSPTGTRQNQYF.

CDR3 bases: TGTGCCAGCAGTGTGTCCCTCAGGGATCCATACGAGCAGTACTTC. It specifies CASSVSLRDPYEQYF. The rearrangement uses TRBV2 and TRBJ2-5, with D possibly TRBD1 on 5 matching bases. The DNA end favors TRBJ2-7, so the J call may be wrong. Germline V gives CDR1 SNHLY, CDR2 FYNNEI. The CDR3 covers 15 residues.

The genes are TRBV11-2 and TRBJ2-5; D call uncertain. The V gene's germline CDR1 is SGHAT and CDR2 FQNNGV. The V and J ends lost 4 bases and 10 bases respectively, with 16 bases between them. This CDR3 contains 13 residues. The DNA of the CDR3 is TGTGCCAGCAGCTCCTCTCGAATTGCCGGCCAGTACTTC. Protein product: CASSSSRIAGQYF. Full variable domain (rest looked up from reference TRBV11-2 and TRBJ2-5): EAGVAQSPRYKIIEKRQSVAFWCNPISGHATLYWYQQILGQGPKLLIQFQNNGVVDDSQLPKDRFSAERLKGVDSTLKIQPAKLEDSAVYLCASSSSRIAGQYFGPGTRLLVL.